The 14 T cell receptor beta chains below all came from one sample that was sequenced in a study of blood T cell repertoires in COVID-19. Profiled with immunoSEQ multiplex PCR; TCRdb holds only in-frame clones, not every one. The sample yields roughly 290,000 clones, more than 85% seen once. Sequencing was carried out using peripheral blood. The source of these receptors is a man aged 30 to 39 with acute or convalescent COVID-19.

This chain links TRBV3-1 (or the pseudogene TRBV3-2) with TRBJ2-3; 7 positions agree with TRBD2. The CDR3 has 13 residues. Germline-derived CDR1 and CDR2 are LGHDT and YNNKEL (reference sequence). The V segment lost 5 bases and the J segment 4 bases; nucleotides outside the gene matches: 3. Here the CDR3 DNA reads TGTGCCAGCAGCTACCGGGGGGCAGATACGCAGTATTTT. Its protein is CASSYRGADTQYF.

The chain uses TRBV27 and TRBJ2-7; D is possibly TRBD1 (5 bases). The CDR3 length is 16 residues. Trimming removed 3 bases from V and 6 bases from J, with 21 bases in between. Germline CDR1 MNHEY, CDR2 SMNVEV (reference sequence). In nucleotides, the CDR3 is TGTGCCAGCAGTTTTATCCCAGGCAGGGTGCCGATCGAGCAGTACTTC. This gives the protein CASSFIPGRVPIEQYF.

This clone is a singleton in its sample. The chain uses TRBV5-5 and TRBJ1-1; 8 bases fit TRBD1. Looked up from germline, CDR1 is SGHKS and CDR2 is YYEKEE (reference sequence). J gave up 4 bases and V 7 bases, and 9 bases lay outside the gene matches. This CDR3 has 14 amino acids. The DNA for the CDR3 is TGTGCCAGCGGACAGGGAAGTGGAGCCACTGAAGCTTTCTTT. This sequence encodes CASGQGSGATEAFF.

The V call is TRBV2, the J call TRBJ1-2; perhaps TRBD1 as D (6 bases). CDR3 length: 13 residues. The V end was cut by 3 bases, the J end by 10 bases, with 15 bases between. Germline loops: CDR1 SNHLY, CDR2 FYNNEI. CDR3 region: CASSEAIQGSYTF. CDR3 DNA: TGTGCCAGCAGTGAGGCCATTCAGGGGTCCTACACCTTC.

The table lists this clone with a count of one. The chain joins TRBV11-2 to TRBJ2-1; the match to TRBD2 covers 9 bases. Looked up from germline, CDR1 is SGHAT and CDR2 is FQNNGV. V trimming: 3 bases; J trimming: 12 bases; junction bases outside the gene matches: 12. This CDR3 has 15 residues. The CDR3 spells CASSLFVAGGPRQFF. CDR3 coding DNA: TGTGCCAGCAGCTTGTTCGTGGCGGGAGGGCCAAGGCAGTTCTTC.

This rearrangement joins TRBV4-1 to TRBJ1-1; 9 nucleotides line up with TRBD1. Germline CDR1 and CDR2: MGHRA and YSYEKL. V lost 5 bases to trimming and J lost 11 bases; unmatched junction nucleotides: 6. The CDR3 spans 12 residues. The CDR3 DNA follows: TGCGCCAGCAGCGACAGGGGGTCCGACGCTTTCTTT. It codes for CASSDRGSDAFF.

The genes are TRBV21-1 and TRBJ1-5; the table calls TRBD1, which could not be checked here. TRBV21-1 is a pseudogene segment. The CDR3 sequence is 19 residues long. CDR3 in amino acids: CASSESRDRGRVSNQPQHF. The CDR3 nucleotides are TGTGCCAGCAGCGAAAGCCGGGACAGGGGCAGAGTAAGCAATCAGCCCCAGCATTTT.

The rearrangement links TRBV27 to TRBJ2-7, with a possible D match to TRBD1 (7 bases). Trimming took off 7 bases at V and 3 bases at J, with 16 bases between the two ends. Germline V gene sequence: CDR1 MNHEY, CDR2 SMNVEV (reference sequence). CDR3 length: 14 amino acids. In nucleotides, the CDR3 is TGTGCCAGCACCGACTACAGGGGAGGCTACGAGCAGTACTTC. Translating it yields CASTDYRGGYEQYF.

The rearrangement joins TRBV27 to TRBJ2-7; possible D gene TRBD1, 5 bases. The V and J ends lost 4 bases and 0 bases respectively, with 19 bases between them. The V gene's germline CDR1 is MNHEY and CDR2 SMNVEV (reference sequence). The CDR3 has 17 residues. As DNA, the CDR3 is TGTGCCAGCAGTTCGGGTTGGGGCAGGGCTAGCTCCTACGAGCAGTACTTC. Translating it yields CASSSGWGRASSYEQYF.

The V and J genes are TRBV4-2 and TRBJ1-2, with 9 nucleotides matching TRBD1. This CDR3 comprises 18 residues. CDR1 and CDR2 (germline): LGHNA, YNFKEQ. Losses at the gene ends were 0 bases for V and 0 bases for J; bases not matched to a gene: 8. Here the CDR3 DNA reads TGTGCCAGCAGCCAAGACTGGACAGGGGCGCCCCCTAACTATGGCTACACCTTC. As protein: CASSQDWTGAPPNYGYTF.

This rearrangement joins TRBV9 to TRBJ2-7; TRBD2 might be the D (6 bases). Germline CDR1 is SGDLS and CDR2 is YYNGEE. V was cut by 0 bases and J by 1 base, with 8 bases left in between. The CDR3 length is 14 residues. CDR3: CASSVAEGSYEQYF. CDR3 coding DNA: TGTGCCAGCAGCGTAGCGGAGGGATCCTACGAGCAGTACTTC.

This clone has a single count. CDR3 nucleotide sequence: TGCGCCAGCAGCGGAGCGGGGGGGCCCTTCAATGAGCAGTTCTTC. It translates to CASSGAGGPFNEQFF. V and J are TRBV5-1 and TRBJ2-1; 10 bases are shared with TRBD2. Germline values: CDR1 SGHRS, CDR2 YFSETQ. There are 15 residues in the CDR3. V was pared by 4 bases and J by 6 bases, with 7 bases of the junction left unmatched.

This chain uses TRBV4-2 with TRBJ2-7; maybe TRBD2 (5 bases). Trimming stripped 4 bases from V and 1 base from J, with 11 bases between. The CDR3 runs 14 residues. Germline values: CDR1 LGHNA, CDR2 YNFKEQ. The CDR3 here is CASSPRGQSYEQYF. The CDR3 region has the DNA TGTGCCAGCAGCCCCCGGGGTCAGTCCTACGAGCAGTACTTC.

The J gene is TRBJ2-1, the V gene TRBV19, with D possibly being TRBD2 (6 bases). V dropped 5 bases and J dropped 4 bases, with 18 bases sitting between them. Germline CDR1 and CDR2: LNHDA and SQIVND (reference sequence). This CDR3 is built from 16 residues. The DNA for the CDR3 is TGTGCCAGTAGTTACCTGGGCCGGGGGACTTACAATGAGCAGTTCTTC. It encodes CASSYLGRGTYNEQFF.